This record covers a single T cell receptor beta chain. Germline-derived CDR1 and CDR2 are MNHEY and SVGEGT. Trimming took off 6 bases at V and 5 bases at J, with 16 bases between the two ends. The CDR3 totals 14 residues. The data belong to a study of blood T cell repertoires in COVID-19. The wider study: Some COVID-19 samples were acute and others convalescent; all came from the United States, Italy and Spain. In each case, the material was cDNA or gDNA derived from T cells, B-cell-depleted T cells, or PBMCs.

Original processing notes: Nucleated cell counts were estimated from reference gene primer amplification. Clones were sequenced by immunoSEQ multiplex PCR, and TCRdb holds only the in-frame ones, with some missing. V and J calls and clone size are given by that table; D and trimming were obtained from the DNA. The table shows 55,000 to 70,000 clones, with more than 85% occurring only once. The V gene is TRBV6-2 or TRBV6-3, the J gene TRBJ2-5; maybe TRBD2 (6 bases). The clonotype comes from a woman in her 70s with active COVID-19. The sequencing sample was made of peripheral blood. CDR3 coding DNA: TGTGCCAGCAGCCCGGTAATTGGGGGGGAGACCCAGTACTTC. It codes for CASSPVIGGETQYF.